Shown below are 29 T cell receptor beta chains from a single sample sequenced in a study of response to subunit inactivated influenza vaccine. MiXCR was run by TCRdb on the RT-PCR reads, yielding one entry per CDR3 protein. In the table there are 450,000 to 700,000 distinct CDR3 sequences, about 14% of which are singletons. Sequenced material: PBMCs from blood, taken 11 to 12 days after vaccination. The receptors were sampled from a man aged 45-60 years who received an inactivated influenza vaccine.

In nucleotides, the CDR3 is TGTGCCTGGAGTTTGGGACACCCTCGGAACACCATATATTTT. Amino acid sequence: CAWSLGHPRNTIYF. The rearrangement joins TRBV30 to TRBJ1-3; D might be TRBD1 (6 bases). This CDR3 comprises 14 residues. The germline CDR1 and CDR2 sequences are GTSNPN and SVGIG (reference sequence). Trimming removed 2 bases from V and 7 bases from J, with 15 bases in between.

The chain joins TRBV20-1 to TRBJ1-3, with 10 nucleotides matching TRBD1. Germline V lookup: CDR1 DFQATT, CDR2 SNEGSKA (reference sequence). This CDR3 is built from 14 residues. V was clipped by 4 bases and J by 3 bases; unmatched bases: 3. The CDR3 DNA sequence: TGCAGTGCTACTGGGACAGGGGATGGAAACACCATATATTTT. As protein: CSATGTGDGNTIYF.

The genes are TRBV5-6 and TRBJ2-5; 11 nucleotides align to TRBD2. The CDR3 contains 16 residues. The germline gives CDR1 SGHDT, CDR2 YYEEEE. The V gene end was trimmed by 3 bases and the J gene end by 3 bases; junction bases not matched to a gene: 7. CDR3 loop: CASSSIPGLAEETQYF. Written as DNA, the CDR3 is TGTGCCAGCAGCTCGATACCGGGACTAGCGGAAGAGACCCAGTACTTC.

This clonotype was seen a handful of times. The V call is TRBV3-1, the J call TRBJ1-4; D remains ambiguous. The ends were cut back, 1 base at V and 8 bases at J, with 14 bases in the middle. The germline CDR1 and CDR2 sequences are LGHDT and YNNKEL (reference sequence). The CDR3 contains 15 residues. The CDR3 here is CASSQVALGHEKLFF. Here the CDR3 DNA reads TGTGCCAGCAGCCAAGTAGCGCTTGGGCACGAAAAACTGTTTTTT.

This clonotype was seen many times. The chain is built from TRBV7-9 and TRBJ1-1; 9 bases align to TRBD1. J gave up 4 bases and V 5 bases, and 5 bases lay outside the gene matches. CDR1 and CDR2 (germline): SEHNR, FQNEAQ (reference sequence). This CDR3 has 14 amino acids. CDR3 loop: CASSLTGGVTEAFF. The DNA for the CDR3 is TGTGCCAGCAGCCTGACAGGGGGAGTCACTGAAGCTTTCTTT.

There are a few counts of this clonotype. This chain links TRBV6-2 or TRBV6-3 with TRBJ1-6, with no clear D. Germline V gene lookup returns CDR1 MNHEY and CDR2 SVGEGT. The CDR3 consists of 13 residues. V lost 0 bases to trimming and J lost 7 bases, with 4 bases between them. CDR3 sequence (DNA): TGTGCCAGCAGTTACTCGTCGAATTCACCCCTCCACTTT. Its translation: CASSYSSNSPLHF.

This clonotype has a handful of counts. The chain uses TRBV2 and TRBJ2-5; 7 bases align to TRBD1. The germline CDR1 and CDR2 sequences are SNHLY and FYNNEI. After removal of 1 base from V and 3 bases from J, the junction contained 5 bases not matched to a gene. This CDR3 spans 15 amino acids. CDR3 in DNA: TGTGCCAGCAGTGAAGTCGTCAGGGGGAAAGAGACCCAGTACTTC. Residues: CASSEVVRGKETQYF.

CDR3 in DNA: TGTGCCAGCAGCTGGGGTTTTGGGAATCACTACGAGCAGTACTTC. Translation gives CASSWGFGNHYEQYF. The chain links TRBV5-6 to TRBJ2-7; no firm D call. This CDR3 region has 15 residues. The germline V and J ends were trimmed by 3 bases and 3 bases, with 16 bases remaining between them. Germline values: CDR1 SGHDT, CDR2 YYEEEE.

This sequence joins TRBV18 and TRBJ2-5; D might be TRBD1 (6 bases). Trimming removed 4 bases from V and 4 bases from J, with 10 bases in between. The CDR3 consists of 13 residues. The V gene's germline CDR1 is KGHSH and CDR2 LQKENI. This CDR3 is CASSRGQIETQYF. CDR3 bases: TGTGCCAGCTCACGAGGACAGATAGAGACCCAGTACTTC.

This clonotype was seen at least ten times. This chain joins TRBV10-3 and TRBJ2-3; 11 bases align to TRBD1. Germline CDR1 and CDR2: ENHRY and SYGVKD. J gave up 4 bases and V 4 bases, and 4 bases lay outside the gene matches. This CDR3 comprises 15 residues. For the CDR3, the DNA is TGTGCCATCAGTGCACCGGGACAGGGGGCAGATACGCAGTATTTT. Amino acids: CAISAPGQGADTQYF.

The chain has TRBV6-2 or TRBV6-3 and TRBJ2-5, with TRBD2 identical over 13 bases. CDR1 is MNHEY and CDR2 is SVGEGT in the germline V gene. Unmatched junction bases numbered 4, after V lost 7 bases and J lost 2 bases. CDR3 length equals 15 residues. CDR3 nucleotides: TGTGCCAGCACCCCGGGACTAGCGGGGCAAGAGACCCAGTACTTC. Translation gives CASTPGLAGQETQYF.

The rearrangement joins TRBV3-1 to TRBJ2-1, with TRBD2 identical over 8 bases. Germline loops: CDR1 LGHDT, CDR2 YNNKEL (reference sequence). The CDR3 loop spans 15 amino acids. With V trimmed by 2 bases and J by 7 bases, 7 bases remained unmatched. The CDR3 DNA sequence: TGTGCCAGCAGCCAATTTGGCGGGGGGCTGAATGAGCAGTTCTTC. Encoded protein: CASSQFGGGLNEQFF.

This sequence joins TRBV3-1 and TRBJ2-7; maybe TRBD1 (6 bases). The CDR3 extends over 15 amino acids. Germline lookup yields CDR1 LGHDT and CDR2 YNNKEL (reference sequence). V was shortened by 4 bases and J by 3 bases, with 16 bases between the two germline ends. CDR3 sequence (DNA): TGTGCCAGCAGCCCCCGTGTGGGGGCGAGCTACGAGCAGTACTTC. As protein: CASSPRVGASYEQYF.

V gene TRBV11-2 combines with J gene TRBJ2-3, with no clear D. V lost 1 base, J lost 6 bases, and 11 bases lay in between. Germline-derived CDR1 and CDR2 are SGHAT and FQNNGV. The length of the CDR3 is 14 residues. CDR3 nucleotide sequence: TGTGCCAGCAGCTTAGGGACCTTGGGGGATACGCAGTATTTT. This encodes CASSLGTLGDTQYF.

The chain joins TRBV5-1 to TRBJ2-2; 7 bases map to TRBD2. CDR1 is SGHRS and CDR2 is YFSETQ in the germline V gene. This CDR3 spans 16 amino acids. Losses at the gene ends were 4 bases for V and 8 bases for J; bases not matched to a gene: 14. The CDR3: CASSGIPAGKDGELFF. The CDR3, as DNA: TGCGCCAGCAGCGGAATTCCAGCGGGGAAGGATGGGGAGCTGTTTTTT.

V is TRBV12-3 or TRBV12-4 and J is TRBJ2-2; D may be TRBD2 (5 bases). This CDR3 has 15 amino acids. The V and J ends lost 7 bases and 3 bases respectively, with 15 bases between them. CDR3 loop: CASTGGKEDTGELFF. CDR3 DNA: TGTGCCAGCACCGGAGGAAAGGAGGACACCGGGGAGCTGTTTTTT.

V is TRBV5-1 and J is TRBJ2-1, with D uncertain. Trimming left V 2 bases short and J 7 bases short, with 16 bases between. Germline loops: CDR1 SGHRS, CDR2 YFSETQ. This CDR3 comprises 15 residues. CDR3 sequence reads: CASSLVSASLNEQFF. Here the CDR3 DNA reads TGCGCCAGCAGCTTAGTTTCAGCTAGTTTGAATGAGCAGTTCTTC.

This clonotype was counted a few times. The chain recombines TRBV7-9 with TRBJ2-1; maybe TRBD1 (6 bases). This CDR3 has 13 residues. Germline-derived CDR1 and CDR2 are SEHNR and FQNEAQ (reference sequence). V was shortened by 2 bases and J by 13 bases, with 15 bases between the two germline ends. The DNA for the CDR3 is TGTGCCAGCAGCTTAAGGTGGACAGCGGATCAGTTCTTC. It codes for CASSLRWTADQFF.

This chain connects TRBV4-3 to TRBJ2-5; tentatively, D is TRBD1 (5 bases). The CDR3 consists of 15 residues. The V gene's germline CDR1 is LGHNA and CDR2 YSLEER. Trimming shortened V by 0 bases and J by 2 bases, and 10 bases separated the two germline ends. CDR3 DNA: TGCGCCAGCAGCCAAGACATGACAGTACAAGAGACCCAGTACTTC. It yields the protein CASSQDMTVQETQYF.

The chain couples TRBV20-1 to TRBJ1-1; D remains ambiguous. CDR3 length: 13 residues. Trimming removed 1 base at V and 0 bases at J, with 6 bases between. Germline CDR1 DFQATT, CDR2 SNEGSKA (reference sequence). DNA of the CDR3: TGCAGTGCTAGAGCCAGTATGAACACTGAAGCTTTCTTT. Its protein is CSARASMNTEAFF.

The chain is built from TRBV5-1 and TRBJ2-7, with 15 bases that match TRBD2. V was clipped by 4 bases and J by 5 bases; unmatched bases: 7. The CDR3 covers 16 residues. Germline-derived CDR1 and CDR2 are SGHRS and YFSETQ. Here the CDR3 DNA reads TGCGCCAGCAGCCCGGGGACTAGCGGGAGGTCCCACGAGCAGTACTTC. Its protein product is CASSPGTSGRSHEQYF.

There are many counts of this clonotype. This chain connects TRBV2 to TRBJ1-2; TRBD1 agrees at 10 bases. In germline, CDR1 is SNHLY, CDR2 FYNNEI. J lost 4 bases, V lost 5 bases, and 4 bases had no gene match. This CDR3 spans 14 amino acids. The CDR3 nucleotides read TGTGCCAGCAGTCCTAGGACAGGGGGCTATGGCTACACCTTC. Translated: CASSPRTGGYGYTF.

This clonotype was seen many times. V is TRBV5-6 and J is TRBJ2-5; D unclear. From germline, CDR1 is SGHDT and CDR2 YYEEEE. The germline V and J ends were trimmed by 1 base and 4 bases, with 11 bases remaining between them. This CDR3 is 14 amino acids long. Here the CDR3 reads CASSLYGYGETQYF. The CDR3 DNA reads TGTGCCAGCAGCTTGTACGGGTATGGAGAGACCCAGTACTTC. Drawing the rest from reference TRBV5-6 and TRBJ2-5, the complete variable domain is DAGVTQSPTHLIKTRGQQVTLRCSPKSGHDTVSWYQQALGQGPQFIFQYYEEEERQRGNFPDRFSGHQFPNYSSELNVNALLLGDSALYLCASSLYGYGETQYFGPGTRLLVL.

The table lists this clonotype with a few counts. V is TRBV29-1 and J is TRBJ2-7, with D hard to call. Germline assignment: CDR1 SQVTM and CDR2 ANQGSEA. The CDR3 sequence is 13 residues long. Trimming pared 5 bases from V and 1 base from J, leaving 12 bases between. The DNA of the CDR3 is TGCAGCGTTTCACACCGAGAATCCTACGAGCAGTACTTC. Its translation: CSVSHRESYEQYF.

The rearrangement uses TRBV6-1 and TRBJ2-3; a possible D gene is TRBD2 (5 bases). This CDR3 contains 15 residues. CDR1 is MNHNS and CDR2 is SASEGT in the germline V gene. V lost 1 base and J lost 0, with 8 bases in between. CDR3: CASSEGEHSTDTQYF. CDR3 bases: TGTGCCAGCAGTGAAGGGGAGCATAGCACAGATACGCAGTATTTT.

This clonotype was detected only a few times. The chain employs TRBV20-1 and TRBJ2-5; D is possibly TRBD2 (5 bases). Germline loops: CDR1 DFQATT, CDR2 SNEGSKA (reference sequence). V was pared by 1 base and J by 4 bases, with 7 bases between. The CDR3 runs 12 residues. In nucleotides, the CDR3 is TGCAGTGCTAGAGTCGCGGGAGAGACCCAGTACTTC. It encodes CSARVAGETQYF.

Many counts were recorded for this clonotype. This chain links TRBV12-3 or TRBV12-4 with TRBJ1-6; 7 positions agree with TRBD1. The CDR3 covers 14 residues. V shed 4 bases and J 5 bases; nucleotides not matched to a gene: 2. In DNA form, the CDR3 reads TGTGCCAGCAGTTCAGGGGGTAATAATTCACCCCTCCACTTT. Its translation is CASSSGGNNSPLHF.

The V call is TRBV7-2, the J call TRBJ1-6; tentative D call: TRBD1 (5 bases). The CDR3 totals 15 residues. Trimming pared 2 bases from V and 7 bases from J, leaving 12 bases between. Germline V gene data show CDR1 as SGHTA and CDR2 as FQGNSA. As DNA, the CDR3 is TGTGCCAGCAGCTTAATGGGGAAGGGGAATTCACCCCTCCACTTT. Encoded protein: CASSLMGKGNSPLHF.

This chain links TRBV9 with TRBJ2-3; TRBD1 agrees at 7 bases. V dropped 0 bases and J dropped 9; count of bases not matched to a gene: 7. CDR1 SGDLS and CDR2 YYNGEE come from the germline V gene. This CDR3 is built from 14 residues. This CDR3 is CASSVGGGLGTQYF. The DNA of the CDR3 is TGTGCCAGCAGCGTAGGAGGGGGCTTGGGGACGCAGTATTTT.